This entry lists 17 T cell receptor beta chains sequenced from one sample in a study of response to subunit inactivated influenza vaccine. TCRdb reprocessed the RT-PCR reads via MiXCR and lists one record per CDR3 protein. The table includes 280,000 or so distinct CDR3 sequences, 21% detected once. The sample consisted of PBMCs from blood, taken about 20 months after vaccination. The receptors were gathered from a man between 50 and 70 years old who received an inactivated influenza vaccine.

This clonotype turned up a few times. The rearrangement joins TRBV5-1 to TRBJ2-3; no clear D gene. The CDR3 contains 12 residues. V dropped 7 bases and J dropped 5 bases, with 11 bases sitting between them. Per germline, CDR1 SGHRS and CDR2 YFSETQ. The CDR3 DNA follows: TGCGCCAGCTCATTCGAAGGAGATACGCAGTATTTT. It codes for CASSFEGDTQYF. The full variable domain, in which reference TRBV5-1 and TRBJ2-3 provide the parts outside the CDR3, is KAGVTQTPRYLIKTRGQQVTLSCSPISGHRSVSWYQQTPGQGLQFLFEYFSETQRNKGNFPGRFSGRQFSNSRSEMNVSTLELGDSALYLCASSFEGDTQYFGPGTRLTVL.

The chain recombines TRBV12-3 or TRBV12-4 with TRBJ2-2; TRBD1 matches 7 bases. The CDR3 spans 15 residues. Trimming removed 1 base from V and 6 bases from J; junction bases left unmatched: 5. The CDR3 DNA follows: TGTGCCAGCAGTTTAGAATTACAGGGGTCCGGGGAGCTGTTTTTT. Translated, it gives CASSLELQGSGELFF.

This chain joins TRBV5-1 and TRBJ1-3; 9 nucleotides agree with TRBD1. The CDR3 covers 15 residues. Germline CDR1 is SGHRS and CDR2 is YFSETQ. Trimming cost V 3 bases and J 2 bases; bases outside gene matches: 3. The DNA of the CDR3 is TGCGCCAGCAGCTGGACAGGGGTGACTGGAAACACCATATATTTT. Translated: CASSWTGVTGNTIYF.

The gene calls are TRBV5-1 and TRBJ2-3; D is tentatively TRBD1 or TRBD2 (5 bases each). The germline CDR1 and CDR2 sequences are SGHRS and YFSETQ. V was trimmed by 0 bases and J by 0 bases, leaving 5 bases between them. The CDR3 runs 14 residues. The CDR3 reads CASSLGDSTDTQYF. The CDR3 region has the DNA TGCGCCAGCAGCTTGGGGGACAGCACAGATACGCAGTATTTT. The full variable domain, in which reference TRBV5-1 and TRBJ2-3 provide the parts outside the CDR3, is KAGVTQTPRYLIKTRGQQVTLSCSPISGHRSVSWYQQTPGQGLQFLFEYFSETQRNKGNFPGRFSGRQFSNSRSEMNVSTLELGDSALYLCASSLGDSTDTQYFGPGTRLTVL.

This clonotype has more than one count but fewer than ten. The chain has TRBV5-1 and TRBJ2-2; 7 nucleotides agree with TRBD1. V shed 4 bases and J 3 bases; nucleotides not matched to a gene: 9. Germline V gives CDR1 SGHRS, CDR2 YFSETQ. The CDR3 is 16 residues long. For the CDR3, the DNA is TGCGCCAGCAGCGACAGGGCTTTCTCTGACACCGGGGAGCTGTTTTTT. Its protein is CASSDRAFSDTGELFF.

This clonotype has ten or more counts. The chain links TRBV4-3 to TRBJ1-4; weak D call: TRBD1 (6 bases). CDR1 is LGHNA and CDR2 is YSLEER in the germline V gene. V was pared by 1 base and J by 7 bases, with 16 bases between. CDR3 length: 16 amino acids. CDR3 sequence reads: CASSQGAQGGGEKLFF. As DNA, the CDR3 is TGCGCCAGCAGCCAAGGAGCCCAGGGAGGGGGTGAAAAACTGTTTTTT.

This clonotype occurred a few times. This rearrangement joins TRBV7-2 to TRBJ1-2, with no clear D. V gave up 5 bases and J gave up 7 bases, with 8 bases separating them. The germline V gene has CDR1 SGHTA and CDR2 FQGNSA. The CDR3 consists of 11 residues. The CDR3 region is CASSRGGGYTF. Written as DNA, the CDR3 is TGTGCCAGCAGCAGAGGAGGTGGCTACACCTTC.

The chain carries TRBV12-3 or TRBV12-4 and TRBJ1-2; tentative D call: TRBD1 (5 bases). Trimming removed 2 bases from V and 0 bases from J, with 19 bases in between. There are 18 residues in the CDR3. CDR3 nucleotides: TGTGCCAGCAGTTTAACACCCTGGCCCCGACAGCCTAACTATGGCTACACCTTC. Encoded protein: CASSLTPWPRQPNYGYTF.

This chain links TRBV20-1 with TRBJ2-1; the match to TRBD2 covers 8 bases. Germline lookup yields CDR1 DFQATT and CDR2 SNEGSKA (reference sequence). This CDR3 is 15 amino acids long. The V gene end was trimmed by 0 bases and the J gene end by 4 bases; junction bases not matched to a gene: 5. CDR3 amino acids: CSAREGSGAYNEQFF. The CDR3, as DNA: TGCAGTGCTAGAGAGGGTAGCGGGGCTTACAATGAGCAGTTCTTC.

V usage is TRBV2 and J usage is TRBJ2-7; 16 nucleotides agree with TRBD2. V lost 10 bases and J lost 6; bases outside the gene matches: 9. The CDR3 length is 15 residues. Germline V lookup: CDR1 SNHLY, CDR2 FYNNEI. The chain's CDR3 is CATKFGTSGRAEQYF. The CDR3 nucleotides read TGTGCCACCAAATTCGGGACTAGCGGGAGGGCCGAGCAGTACTTC.

The chain has TRBV15 and TRBJ1-1; no firm D call. V lost 3 bases, J lost 0 bases, and 2 bases lay in between. CDR1 is LNHNV, CDR2 YYDKDF, per germline (reference sequence). This CDR3 spans 12 amino acids. The CDR3 DNA is TGTGCCACCAGCAGTGTGAACACTGAAGCTTTCTTT. Amino acid sequence: CATSSVNTEAFF.

In this sample, this clonotype turned up once. V gene TRBV20-1 combines with J gene TRBJ1-2; 8 bases fit TRBD1. The CDR3 loop spans 16 amino acids. Germline CDR1 DFQATT, CDR2 SNEGSKA (reference sequence). This CDR3 reads CCARAAGGRFNYGYTF. CDR3 nucleotide sequence: TGCTGCGCTAGAGCGGCAGGGGGCCGCTTTAACTATGGCTACACCTTC.

This clonotype was counted ten times or more. This sequence joins TRBV10-3 and TRBJ1-2; possibly TRBD1 for D (6 bases). The CDR3 is 15 amino acids. The V end was cut by 0 bases, the J end by 4 bases, with 12 bases between. Germline loops: CDR1 ENHRY, CDR2 SYGVKD. The chain's CDR3 is CAISESQGFSYGYTF. As DNA, the CDR3 is TGTGCCATCAGTGAGTCACAGGGTTTTAGCTATGGCTACACCTTC.

This clonotype showed up just a few times. The chain joins TRBV29-1 to TRBJ2-5, with 12 bases fitting TRBD2. Germline CDR1 SQVTM, CDR2 ANQGSEA. The CDR3 covers 17 residues. V lost 1 base, J lost 4 bases, and 10 bases stayed unmatched. The CDR3 loop reads CSVEGLAGGPSSETQYF. The CDR3 DNA sequence: TGCAGCGTTGAAGGCCTAGCGGGAGGGCCCAGCTCAGAGACCCAGTACTTC.

The chain has TRBV5-4 and TRBJ2-2, with 10 positions matching TRBD2. Germline V gene sequence: CDR1 SGHNT, CDR2 YYREEE (reference sequence). This CDR3 has 16 residues. V gave up 5 bases and J gave up 2 bases; unmatched junction bases: 6. Here the CDR3 DNA reads TGTGCCAGCAGTCATCAGCGGGGGGGCAACACCGGGGAGCTGTTTTTT. It specifies CASSHQRGGNTGELFF.

This clonotype was observed a few times. This chain joins TRBV7-2 and TRBJ2-3, with 10 nucleotides matching TRBD2. The J segment lost 8 bases and the V segment lost 0 bases, leaving 8 bases of the junction unmatched. Germline V gene lookup returns CDR1 SGHTA and CDR2 FQGNSA. The CDR3 loop spans 16 amino acids. CDR3 bases: TGTGCCAGCAGCTTAGCCTCCTTCTTAGCGGGGGGTACGCAGTATTTT. This gives the protein CASSLASFLAGGTQYF.

The CDR3 is CASSSSGTGQETQYF. The CDR3 bases are TGCGCCAGCAGCTCATCCGGGACAGGGCAAGAGACCCAGTACTTC. The chain carries TRBV5-1 and TRBJ2-5; TRBD1 agrees at 9 bases. The CDR3 totals 15 residues. Unmatched junction bases numbered 5, after V lost 3 bases and J lost 2 bases. Per the germline V gene, CDR1 is SGHRS and CDR2 is YFSETQ.